This TCR beta chain was retrieved from a study of blood T cells in healthy people across ages. The CDR3 extends over 15 amino acids. V lost 2 bases to trimming and J lost 6 bases; unmatched junction nucleotides: 1. Germline assignment: CDR1 MNHEY and CDR2 SMNVEV (reference sequence). Through a sample-barcoded 5' primer and a J-beta primer mix, a second PCR was run for about 6 to 11 cycles. TCRdb re-called the 5' RACE reads with MiXCR, one entry per CDR3 protein. The sample shows around 900,000 distinct CDR3 sequences, 25% to 30% of them seen only once. This chain joins TRBV27 and TRBJ1-6; 10 bases agree with TRBD1. What was sequenced was blood. This sequence originates from a woman of 80 years or more in good health. The CDR3 loop reads CASSLDRGLNSPLHF. CDR3 nucleotides: TGTGCCAGCAGTTTAGACAGGGGGCTTAATTCACCCCTCCACTTT.